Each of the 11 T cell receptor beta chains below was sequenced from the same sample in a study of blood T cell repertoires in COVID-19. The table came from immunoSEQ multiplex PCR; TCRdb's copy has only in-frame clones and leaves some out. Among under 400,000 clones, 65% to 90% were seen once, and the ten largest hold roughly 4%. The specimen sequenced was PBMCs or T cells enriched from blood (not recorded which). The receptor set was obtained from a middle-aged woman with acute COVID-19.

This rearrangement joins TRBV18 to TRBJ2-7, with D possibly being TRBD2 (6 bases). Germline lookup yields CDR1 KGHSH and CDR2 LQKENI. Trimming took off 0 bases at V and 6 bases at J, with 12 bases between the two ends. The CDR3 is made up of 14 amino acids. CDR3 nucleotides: TGTGCCAGCTCACCACCGGCTAGCGCTGGCGAGCAGTACTTC. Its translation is CASSPPASAGEQYF.

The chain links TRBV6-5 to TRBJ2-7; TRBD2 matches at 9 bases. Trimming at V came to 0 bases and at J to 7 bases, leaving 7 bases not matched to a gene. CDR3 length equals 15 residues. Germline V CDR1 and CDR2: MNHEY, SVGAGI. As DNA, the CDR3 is TGTGCCAGCAGTTACTCATACGAGCTAGCGGGGGAGCAGTACTTC. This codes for CASSYSYELAGEQYF.

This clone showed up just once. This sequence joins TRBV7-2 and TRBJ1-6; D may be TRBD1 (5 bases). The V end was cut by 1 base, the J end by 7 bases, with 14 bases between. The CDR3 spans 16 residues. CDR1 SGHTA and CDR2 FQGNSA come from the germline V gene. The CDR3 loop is CASSLVGGDRNSPLHF. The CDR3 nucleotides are TGTGCCAGCAGCTTAGTAGGCGGGGACCGAAATTCACCCCTCCACTTT.

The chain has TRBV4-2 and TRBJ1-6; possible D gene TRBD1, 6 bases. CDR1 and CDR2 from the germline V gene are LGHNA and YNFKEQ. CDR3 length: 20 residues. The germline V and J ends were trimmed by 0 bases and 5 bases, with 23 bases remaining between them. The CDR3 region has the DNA TGTGCCAGCAGCCAAGAAGGGGGGGGGTGGCGACAGGCGAATAATTCACCCCTCCACTTT. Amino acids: CASSQEGGGWRQANNSPLHF.

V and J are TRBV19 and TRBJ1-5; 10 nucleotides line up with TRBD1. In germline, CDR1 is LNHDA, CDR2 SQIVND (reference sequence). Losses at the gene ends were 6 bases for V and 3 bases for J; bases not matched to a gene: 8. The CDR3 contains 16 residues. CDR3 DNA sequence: TGTGCCAGTAGCCTAGACAGGGGGCAAGACAATCAGCCCCAGCATTTT. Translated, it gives CASSLDRGQDNQPQHF.

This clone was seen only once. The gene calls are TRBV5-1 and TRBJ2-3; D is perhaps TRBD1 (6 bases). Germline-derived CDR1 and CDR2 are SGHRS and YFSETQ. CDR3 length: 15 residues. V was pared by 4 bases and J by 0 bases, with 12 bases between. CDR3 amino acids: CASSIDRSSTDTQYF. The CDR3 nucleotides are TGCGCCAGCAGCATCGACAGGTCTAGCACAGATACGCAGTATTTT.

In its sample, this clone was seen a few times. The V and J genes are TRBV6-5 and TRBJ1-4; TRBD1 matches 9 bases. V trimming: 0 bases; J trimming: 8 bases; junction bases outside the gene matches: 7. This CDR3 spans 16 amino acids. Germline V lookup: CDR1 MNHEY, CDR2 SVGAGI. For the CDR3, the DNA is TGTGCCAGCAGTTACTCGGTGGGACAGGGAGGCGAAAAACTGTTTTTT. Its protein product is CASSYSVGQGGEKLFF.

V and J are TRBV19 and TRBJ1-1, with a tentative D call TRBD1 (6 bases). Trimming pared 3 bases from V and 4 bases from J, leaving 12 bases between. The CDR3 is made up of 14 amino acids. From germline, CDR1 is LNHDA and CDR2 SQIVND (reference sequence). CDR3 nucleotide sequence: TGTGCCAGTAGTATTGGGGGCGGCGTCACTGAAGCTTTCTTT. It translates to CASSIGGGVTEAFF.

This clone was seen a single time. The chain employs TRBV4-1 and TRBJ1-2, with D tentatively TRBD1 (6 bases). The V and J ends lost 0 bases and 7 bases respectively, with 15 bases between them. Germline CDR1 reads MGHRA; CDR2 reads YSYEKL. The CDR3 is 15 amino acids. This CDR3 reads CASSQERNRVSGYTF. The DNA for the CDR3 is TGCGCCAGCAGCCAAGAAAGAAACAGGGTGTCTGGCTACACCTTC.

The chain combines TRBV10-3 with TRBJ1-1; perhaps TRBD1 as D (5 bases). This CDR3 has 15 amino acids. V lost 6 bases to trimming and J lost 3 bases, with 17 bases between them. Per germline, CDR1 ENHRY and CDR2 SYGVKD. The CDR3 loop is CAIRARGSGDTEAFF. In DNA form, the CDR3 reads TGTGCCATCAGGGCCCGGGGGAGCGGGGACACTGAAGCTTTCTTT.

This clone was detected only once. The CDR3 here is CASSLQGSNSYNEQFF. CDR3 coding DNA: TGTGCCAGCAGCCTTCAGGGGTCCAACTCCTACAATGAGCAGTTCTTC. The genes are TRBV2 and TRBJ2-1; a possible D gene is TRBD1 (6 bases). V was clipped by 6 bases and J by 0 bases, with 15 bases between them. Germline loops: CDR1 SNHLY, CDR2 FYNNEI. CDR3 length: 16 amino acids.